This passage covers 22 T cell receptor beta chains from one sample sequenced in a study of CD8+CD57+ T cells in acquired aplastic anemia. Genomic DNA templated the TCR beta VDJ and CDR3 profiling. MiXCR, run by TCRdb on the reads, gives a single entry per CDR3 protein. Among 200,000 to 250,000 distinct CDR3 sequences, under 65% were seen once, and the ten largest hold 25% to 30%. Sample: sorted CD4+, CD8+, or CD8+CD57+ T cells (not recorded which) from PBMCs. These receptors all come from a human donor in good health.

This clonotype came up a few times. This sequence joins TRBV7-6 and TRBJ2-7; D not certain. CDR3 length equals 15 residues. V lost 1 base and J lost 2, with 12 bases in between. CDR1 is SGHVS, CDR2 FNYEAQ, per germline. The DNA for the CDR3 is TGTGCCAGCAGCTTAGGCACCCCTGGGGCCTACGAGCAGTACTTC. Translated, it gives CASSLGTPGAYEQYF.

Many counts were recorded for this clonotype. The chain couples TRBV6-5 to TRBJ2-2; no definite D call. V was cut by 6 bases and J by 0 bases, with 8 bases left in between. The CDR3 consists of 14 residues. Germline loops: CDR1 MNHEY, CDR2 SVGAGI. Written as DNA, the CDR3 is TGTGCCAGCAGCTATGGGGCGAACACCGGGGAGCTGTTTTTT. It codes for CASSYGANTGELFF.

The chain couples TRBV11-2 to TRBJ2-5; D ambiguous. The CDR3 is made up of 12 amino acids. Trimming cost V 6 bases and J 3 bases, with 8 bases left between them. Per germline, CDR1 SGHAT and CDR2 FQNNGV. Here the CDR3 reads CASSLLKETQYF. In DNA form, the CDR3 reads TGTGCCAGCAGTCTCCTGAAAGAGACCCAGTACTTC.

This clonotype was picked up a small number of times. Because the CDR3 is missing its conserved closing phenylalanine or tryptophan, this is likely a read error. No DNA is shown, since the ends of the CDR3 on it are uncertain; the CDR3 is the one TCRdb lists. This CDR3 is CASSLGTA. The rearrangement joins TRBV5-6 to TRBJ1-2. The CDR3 has 8 amino acids, counting both end residues. Looked up from germline, CDR1 is SGHDT and CDR2 is YYEEEE.

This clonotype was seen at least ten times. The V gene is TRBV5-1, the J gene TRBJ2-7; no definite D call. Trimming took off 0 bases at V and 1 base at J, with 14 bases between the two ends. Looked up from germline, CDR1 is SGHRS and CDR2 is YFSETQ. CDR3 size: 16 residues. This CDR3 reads CASSLDSHQASYEQYF. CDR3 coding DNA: TGCGCCAGCAGCTTGGATTCTCATCAGGCATCCTACGAGCAGTACTTC.

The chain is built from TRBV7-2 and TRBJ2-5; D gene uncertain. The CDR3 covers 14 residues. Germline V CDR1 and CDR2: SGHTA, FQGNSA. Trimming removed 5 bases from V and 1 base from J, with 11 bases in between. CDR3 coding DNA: TGTGCCAGCAGCCCCCCCCCTCCCCAAGAGACCCAGTACTTC. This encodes CASSPPPPQETQYF.

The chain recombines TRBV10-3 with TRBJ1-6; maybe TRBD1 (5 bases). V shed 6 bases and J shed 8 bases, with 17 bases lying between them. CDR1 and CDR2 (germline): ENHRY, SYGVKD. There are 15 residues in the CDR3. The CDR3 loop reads CAISAGRLQDSPLHF. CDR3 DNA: TGTGCCATCAGCGCGGGACGGCTTCAGGATTCACCCCTCCACTTT.

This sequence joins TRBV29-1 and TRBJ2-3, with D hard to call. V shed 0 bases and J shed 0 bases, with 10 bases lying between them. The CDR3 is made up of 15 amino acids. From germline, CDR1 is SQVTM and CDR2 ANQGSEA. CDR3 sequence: CSVEDLGPSTDTQYF. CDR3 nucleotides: TGCAGCGTTGAAGATCTAGGGCCGAGCACAGATACGCAGTATTTT.

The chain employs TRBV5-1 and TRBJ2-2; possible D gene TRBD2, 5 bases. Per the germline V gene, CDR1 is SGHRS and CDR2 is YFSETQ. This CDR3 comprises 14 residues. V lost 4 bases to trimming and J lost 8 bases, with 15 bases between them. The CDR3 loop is CASSPQIGEGELFF. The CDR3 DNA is TGCGCCAGCAGCCCTCAGATTGGGGAGGGGGAGCTGTTTTTT.

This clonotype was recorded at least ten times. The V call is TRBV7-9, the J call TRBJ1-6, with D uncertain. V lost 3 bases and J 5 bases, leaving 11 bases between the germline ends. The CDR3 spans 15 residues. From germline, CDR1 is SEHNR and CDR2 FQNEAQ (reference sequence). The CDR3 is CASSFDFDNNSPLHF. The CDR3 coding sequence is TGTGCCAGCAGCTTTGACTTTGACAATAATTCACCCCTCCACTTT.

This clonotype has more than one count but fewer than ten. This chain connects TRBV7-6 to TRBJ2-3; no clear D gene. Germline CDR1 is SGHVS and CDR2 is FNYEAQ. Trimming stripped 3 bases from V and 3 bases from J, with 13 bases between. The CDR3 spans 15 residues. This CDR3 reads CASSFLAAGTDTQYF. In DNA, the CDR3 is TGTGCCAGCAGCTTTTTGGCCGCAGGAACAGATACGCAGTATTTT. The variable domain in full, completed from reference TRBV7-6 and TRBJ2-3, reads GAGVSQSPRYKVTKRGQDVALRCDPISGHVSLYWYRQALGQGPEFLTYFNYEAQQDKSGLPNDRFSAERPEGSISTLTIQRTEQRDSAMYRCASSFLAAGTDTQYFGPGTRLTVL.

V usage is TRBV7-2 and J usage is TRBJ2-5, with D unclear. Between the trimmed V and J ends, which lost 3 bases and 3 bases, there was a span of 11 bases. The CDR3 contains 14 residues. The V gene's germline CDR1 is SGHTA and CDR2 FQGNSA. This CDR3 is CASSFWPVKETQYF. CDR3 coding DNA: TGTGCCAGCAGCTTTTGGCCGGTTAAAGAGACCCAGTACTTC.

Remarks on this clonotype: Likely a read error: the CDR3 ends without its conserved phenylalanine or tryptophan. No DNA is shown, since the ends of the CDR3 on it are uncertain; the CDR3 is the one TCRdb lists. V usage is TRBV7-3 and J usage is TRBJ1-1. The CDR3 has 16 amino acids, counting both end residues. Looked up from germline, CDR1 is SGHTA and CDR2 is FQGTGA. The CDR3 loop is CASSQEQKDANTEAFL.

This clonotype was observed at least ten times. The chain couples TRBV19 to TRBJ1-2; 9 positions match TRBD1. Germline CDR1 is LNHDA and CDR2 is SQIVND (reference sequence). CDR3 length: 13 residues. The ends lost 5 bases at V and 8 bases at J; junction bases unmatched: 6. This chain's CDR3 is CASSGTGGDGYTF. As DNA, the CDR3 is TGTGCCAGTAGTGGTACAGGGGGCGACGGCTACACCTTC.

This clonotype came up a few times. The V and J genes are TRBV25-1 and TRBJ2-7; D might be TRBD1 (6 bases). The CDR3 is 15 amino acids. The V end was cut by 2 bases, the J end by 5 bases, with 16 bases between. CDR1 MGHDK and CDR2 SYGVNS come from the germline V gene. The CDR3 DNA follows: TGTGCCAGCAGTGAAGTTGGGGACACGGTCCACGAGCAGTACTTC. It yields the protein CASSEVGDTVHEQYF.

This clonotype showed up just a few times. The DNA of the CDR3 is TGTGCCAGCAGGCGACTAGCGGGGGTAGGGGAGCAGTACTTC. Residues: CASRRLAGVGEQYF. V usage is TRBV7-8 and J usage is TRBJ2-7; 12 bases match TRBD2. The length of the CDR3 is 14 residues. Germline CDR1 and CDR2: SGHVS and FQNEAQ. Trimming cost V 6 bases and J 7 bases; bases outside gene matches: 7.

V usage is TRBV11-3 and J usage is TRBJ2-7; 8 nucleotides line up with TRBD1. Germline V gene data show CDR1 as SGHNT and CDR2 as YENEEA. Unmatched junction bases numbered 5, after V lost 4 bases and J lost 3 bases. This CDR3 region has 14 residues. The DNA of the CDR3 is TGTGCCAGCAGCTCCGGGACAGGTTACTACGAGCAGTACTTC. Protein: CASSSGTGYYEQYF.

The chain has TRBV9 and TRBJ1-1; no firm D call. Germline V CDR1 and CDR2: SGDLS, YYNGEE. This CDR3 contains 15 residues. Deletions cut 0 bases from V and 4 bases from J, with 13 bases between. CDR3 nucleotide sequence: TGTGCCAGCAGCGTAGTAGATGGGGTACGCACTGAAGCTTTCTTT. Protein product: CASSVVDGVRTEAFF.

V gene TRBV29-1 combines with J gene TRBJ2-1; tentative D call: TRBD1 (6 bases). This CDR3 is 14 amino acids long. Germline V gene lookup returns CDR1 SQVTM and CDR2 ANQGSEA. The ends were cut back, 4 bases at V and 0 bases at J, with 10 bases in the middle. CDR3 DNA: TGCAGCGTTGCCGACAGGAGCTCCTACAATGAGCAGTTCTTC. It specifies CSVADRSSYNEQFF.

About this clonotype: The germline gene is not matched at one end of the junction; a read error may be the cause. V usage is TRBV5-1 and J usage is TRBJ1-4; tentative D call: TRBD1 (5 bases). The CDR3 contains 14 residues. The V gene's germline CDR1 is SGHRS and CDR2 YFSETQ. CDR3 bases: TGTGCCAGCAGCTTGGAGACAGCGAATGAAAAACTGTTTTTT. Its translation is CASSLETANEKLFF.

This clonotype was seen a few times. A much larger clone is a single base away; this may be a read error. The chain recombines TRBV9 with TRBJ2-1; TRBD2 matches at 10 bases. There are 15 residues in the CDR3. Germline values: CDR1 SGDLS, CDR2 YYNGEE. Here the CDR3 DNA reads TGTGCCAGCAGCTCCGGACTAGCGGCCTGGGATGAGCGGTTCTTC. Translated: CASSSGLAAWDERFF. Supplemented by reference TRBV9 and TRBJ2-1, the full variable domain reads DSGVTQTPKHLITATGQRVTLRCSPRSGDLSVYWYQQSLDQGLQFLIQYYNGEERAKGNILERFSAQQFPDLHSELNLSSLELGDSALYFCASSSGLAAWDERFFGPGTRLTVL.

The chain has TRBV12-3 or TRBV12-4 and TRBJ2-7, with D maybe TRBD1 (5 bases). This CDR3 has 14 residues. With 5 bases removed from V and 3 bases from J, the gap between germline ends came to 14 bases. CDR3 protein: CASSELRTFYEQYF. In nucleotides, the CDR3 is TGTGCCAGCAGTGAACTTCGGACATTCTACGAGCAGTACTTC.